Ten or more counts support the clone carrying this TCR beta chain. Its cognate antigen is unknown. This CDR3 is built from 15 residues. In germline, CDR1 is MGHRA, CDR2 YSYEKL. Trimming left V 4 bases short and J 3 bases short, with 15 bases between. Alongside a J-beta primer mix, a sample-barcoded 5' primer served in a second PCR lasting roughly 6 to 12 cycles. TCRdb used MiXCR to reprocess the 5' RACE reads, holding one entry per CDR3 protein. The table lists 650,000 to 800,000 distinct CDR3 sequences, approximately 44% of them singletons. This sample is drawn from a study of blood T cells in healthy people across ages. Whole-study results and caveats: Nothing was known about donor CMV status, and this possibly confounded expanded clonotype changes. Diversity of TCR beta correlated strongly with naive T cell percentage.

Russia was home to the donors, healthy Caucasian individuals aged about 6 to 100. This clonotype was obtained from a man aged 55 to 70 in good health. This chain links TRBV4-1 with TRBJ2-5; TRBD1 might be the D (6 bases). The sample consisted of blood. The CDR3 region is CASSRVGHAEETQYF. CDR3 DNA: TGCGCCAGCAGCCGGGTGGGACACGCCGAAGAGACCCAGTACTTC.